A single T cell receptor beta chain is shown here with its context. V lost 5 bases to trimming and J lost 0 bases, with 17 bases between them. The CDR3 extends over 16 amino acids. Per the germline V gene, CDR1 is MGHRA and CDR2 is YSYEKL. This record belongs to a study of blood T cell repertoires in COVID-19. Background on the study: Some COVID-19 samples were acute and others convalescent; all came from the United States, Italy and Spain. PBMCs, B-cell-depleted T cells, or T cells were the source of the cDNA or gDNA that made up the material.

Authors' processing steps: From reference gene primer amplification, estimates of nucleated cell counts were derived. Data came from immunoSEQ multiplex PCR; TCRdb stores just in-frame clones and leaves some out. V and J calls and clone size are those listed in that table; D and trimming were worked out from the DNA. The sample lists 300,000 to 350,000 clones; about 83% were seen once. Sequencing used peripheral blood. This chain joins TRBV4-1 and TRBJ2-7, with a weak D call TRBD1 (7 bases). The TCR was taken from a man aged 25 to 40 with active or convalescent COVID-19. CDR3 sequence (DNA): TGCGCCAGCAGCATTCAGGGGGGCAGAGGCTCCTACGAGCAGTACTTC. Protein: CASSIQGGRGSYEQYF.